The 5 T cell receptor beta chains below come from one sample, sequenced in a study of cytotoxic CD8 clonotypes in ibrutinib-treated CLL. This table comes from immunoSEQ multiplex PCR, and its TCRdb copy is limited to in-frame clones, with some not included. The table has fewer than 90,000 clones, approximately 71% seen once. The sample in question was PBMCs, obtained after 12 months of ibrutinib treatment. These receptors were collected from a human donor with chronic lymphocytic leukemia.

The V gene is TRBV11-2, the J gene TRBJ1-1; tentatively, D is TRBD1 (6 bases). The ends were cut back, 11 bases at V and 7 bases at J, with 20 bases in the middle. Germline assignment: CDR1 SGHAT and CDR2 FQNNGV. CDR3 length equals 13 residues. In DNA form, the CDR3 reads TGTGCCGCAACGTCGCGGGGGCTCGGTGAAGCTTTCTTT. This sequence encodes CAATSRGLGEAFF.

Written as DNA, the CDR3 is TGTGCCAGCAGCCAAGAGGCTACCCCCTCCTACAATGAGCAGTTCTTC. It codes for CASSQEATPSYNEQFF. The J gene is TRBJ2-1, the V gene TRBV4-2; no firm D call. CDR1 is LGHNA and CDR2 is YNFKEQ in the germline V gene. Trimming left V 0 bases short and J 0 bases short, with 9 bases between. The CDR3 spans 16 residues.

This chain uses TRBV11-2 with TRBJ1-2; D unclear. Looked up from germline, CDR1 is SGHAT and CDR2 is FQNNGV. CDR3 length: 12 amino acids. Between the trimmed V and J ends, which lost 3 bases and 8 bases, there was a span of 10 bases. Here the CDR3 DNA reads TGTGCCAGCAGCTTCCCCCTGAGGGGCTACACCTTC. As protein: CASSFPLRGYTF.

In this sample, this clone turned up a few times. This chain's CDR3 is CASSLDRVSYGYTF. The CDR3, as DNA: TGCGCCAGCAGCTTGGACAGGGTCTCCTATGGCTACACCTTC. The V gene is TRBV5-1, the J gene TRBJ1-2, with a tentative D call TRBD1 (6 bases). Germline assignment: CDR1 SGHRS and CDR2 YFSETQ. The CDR3 contains 14 residues. V was cut by 0 bases and J by 4 bases, with 10 bases left in between.

This chain uses TRBV30 with TRBJ2-1, with 9 bases identical to TRBD1. Germline-derived CDR1 and CDR2 are GTSNPN and SVGIG (reference sequence). V shed 3 bases, J shed 6 bases, and the junction held 12 bases outside the gene matches. The CDR3 has 16 amino acids. CDR3 nucleotide sequence: TGTGCCTGGAGAGGGCTCGGGACAGGGAAAGGCAATGAGCAGTTCTTC. It yields the protein CAWRGLGTGKGNEQFF.